Below are 16 T cell receptor beta chains sequenced from a single sample in a study of blood T cell repertoires in COVID-19. Here immunoSEQ multiplex PCR was the method, and the copy in TCRdb shows in-frame clones only, minus some. Among around 200,000 clones, approximately 89% were seen once, and the ten largest hold 6.2%. Source material: PBMCs or T cells enriched from blood (not recorded which). All receptors come from a man aged 40-49 years who had recovered from COVID-19.

The J gene is TRBJ2-5, the V gene TRBV30; D gene uncertain. Germline V gives CDR1 GTSNPN, CDR2 SVGIG (reference sequence). The V and J ends lost 2 bases and 4 bases respectively, with 8 bases between them. There are 12 residues in the CDR3. The CDR3, as DNA: TGTGCCTGGAGTTCCAACATAGAGACCCAGTACTTC. Translating gives CAWSSNIETQYF.

The V gene is TRBV7-6, the J gene TRBJ2-2; 10 positions match TRBD2. Per the germline V gene, CDR1 is SGHVS and CDR2 is FNYEAQ. The CDR3 spans 18 residues. Trimming at V came to 5 bases and at J to 0 bases, leaving 9 bases not matched to a gene. The CDR3 reads CASSPQLAGSANTGELFF. The CDR3, as DNA: TGTGCCAGCAGCCCTCAACTAGCGGGATCCGCGAACACCGGGGAGCTGTTTTTT.

For this clone: The junction departs from germline at one end; a sequencing error may be responsible. This chain links TRBV13 with TRBJ1-2, with D possibly matching TRBD1 (6 bases). Per the germline V gene, CDR1 is PRHDT and CDR2 is FYEKMQ (reference sequence). The CDR3 contains 14 residues. The CDR3 region has the DNA TGTGCGAGCACCAGGGGCGCAGGGGACTATGGCTACACCTTC. Protein: CASTRGAGDYGYTF. The full variable domain, in which reference TRBV13 and TRBJ1-2 provide the parts outside the CDR3, is AAGVIQSPRHLIKEKRETATLKCYPIPRHDTVYWYQQGPGQDPQFLISFYEKMQSDKGSIPDRFSAQQFSDYHSELNMSSLELGDSALYFCASTRGAGDYGYTFGSGTRLTVV.

The chain links TRBV19 to TRBJ1-1; D remains ambiguous. Germline V CDR1 and CDR2: LNHDA, SQIVND (reference sequence). V gave up 4 bases and J gave up 0 bases, with 18 bases separating them. The CDR3 length is 17 residues. The CDR3 nucleotides read TGTGCCAGTAGTACCCATTTGAATACAGTTTTGAACACTGAAGCTTTCTTT. Amino acid sequence: CASSTHLNTVLNTEAFF.

The chain is built from TRBV11-3 and TRBJ1-1; perhaps TRBD1 as D (6 bases). The V end was cut by 0 bases, the J end by 1 base, with 6 bases between. Germline CDR1 is SGHNT and CDR2 is YENEEA. The CDR3 contains 14 residues. CDR3: CASSLDRGNTEAFF. DNA of the CDR3: TGTGCCAGCAGCTTAGACAGGGGGAACACTGAAGCTTTCTTT.

This chain uses TRBV5-1 with TRBJ2-5; 9 bases match TRBD1. After removal of 5 bases from V and 5 bases from J, the junction contained 13 bases not matched to a gene. Germline CDR1 and CDR2: SGHRS and YFSETQ. There are 16 residues in the CDR3. The CDR3 sequence is CASRRATGTGMETQYF. The CDR3 DNA is TGCGCCAGCAGGCGAGCAACCGGGACAGGGATGGAGACCCAGTACTTC. The full variable domain, in which reference TRBV5-1 and TRBJ2-5 provide the parts outside the CDR3, is KAGVTQTPRYLIKTRGQQVTLSCSPISGHRSVSWYQQTPGQGLQFLFEYFSETQRNKGNFPGRFSGRQFSNSRSEMNVSTLELGDSALYLCASRRATGTGMETQYFGPGTRLLVL.

The V call is TRBV6-5, the J call TRBJ1-5; D is undetermined. This CDR3 has 11 residues. The germline V gene encodes CDR1 MNHEY and CDR2 SVGAGI. V was cut by 5 bases and J by 4 bases, with 3 bases left in between. The CDR3 is CASSPNQPQHF. As DNA, the CDR3 is TGTGCCAGCAGTCCGAATCAGCCCCAGCATTTT.

The rearrangement uses TRBV6-5 and TRBJ1-2, with unresolved D. Trimming removed 6 bases at V and 3 bases at J, with 11 bases between. Germline V gives CDR1 MNHEY, CDR2 SVGAGI. This CDR3 contains 13 residues. The CDR3 loop reads CASRVITDYGYTF. The CDR3 DNA is TGTGCCAGCAGGGTCATAACTGACTATGGCTACACCTTC.

CDR3 protein: CASSLSDNSPLHF. Here the CDR3 DNA reads TGTGCCAGCTCCCTGTCAGATAATTCACCCCTCCACTTT. The J gene is TRBJ1-6, the V gene TRBV18; no definite D call. This CDR3 is built from 13 residues. V was pared by 6 bases and J by 5 bases, with 8 bases between. Germline V gene data show CDR1 as KGHSH and CDR2 as LQKENI.

This sequence joins TRBV30 and TRBJ2-7; unclear D gene. Trimming left V 5 bases short and J 3 bases short, with 8 bases between. This CDR3 region has 11 residues. Germline loops: CDR1 GTSNPN, CDR2 SVGIG (reference sequence). The CDR3 region has the DNA TGTGCCTGGCGCCGCGACTACGAGCAGTACTTC. Translated: CAWRRDYEQYF.

This rearrangement joins TRBV27 to TRBJ2-1; 8 bases align to TRBD2. The length of the CDR3 is 15 residues. The V gene end was trimmed by 7 bases and the J gene end by 4 bases; junction bases not matched to a gene: 9. The V gene's germline CDR1 is MNHEY and CDR2 SMNVEV (reference sequence). This chain's CDR3 is CASKSVSGSYNEQFF. The CDR3 coding sequence is TGTGCCAGCAAATCCGTCAGCGGGAGTTACAATGAGCAGTTCTTC.

The table lists this clone with a count of one. The chain recombines TRBV7-5 with TRBJ1-5; TRBD1 reflects the table's D call only, with no check against the DNA. TRBV7-5 is labeled a pseudogene. CDR3 length: 17 amino acids. The CDR3 sequence: CARSVGHRLILNQPQHF. In DNA form, the CDR3 reads TGTGCCAGAAGCGTGGGACACCGATTAATCTTAAATCAGCCCCAGCATTTT.

The V call is TRBV7-6, the J call TRBJ1-5, with D tentatively TRBD1 (5 bases). Germline CDR1 is SGHVS and CDR2 is FNYEAQ. V was trimmed by 2 bases and J by 6 bases, leaving 14 bases between them. The CDR3 sequence is 15 residues long. The CDR3 sequence: CASSLRVGGSQPQHF. Written as DNA, the CDR3 is TGTGCCAGCAGCTTACGGGTGGGGGGGAGTCAGCCCCAGCATTTT.

V and J are TRBV7-9 and TRBJ2-3; TRBD2 matches at 10 bases. Germline assignment: CDR1 SEHNR and CDR2 FQNEAQ (reference sequence). This CDR3 region has 16 residues. The trim removed 3 bases at V and 5 bases at J, leaving 8 bases unmatched. The CDR3 loop is CASSFSSGGGEDTQYF. The CDR3 DNA follows: TGTGCCAGCAGCTTTTCTAGCGGGGGCGGGGAAGATACGCAGTATTTT. Full variable domain (rest looked up from reference TRBV7-9 and TRBJ2-3): DTGVSQNPRHKITKRGQNVTFRCDPISEHNRLYWYRQTLGQGPEFLTYFQNEAQLEKSRLLSDRFSAERPKGSFSTLEIQRTEQGDSAMYLCASSFSSGGGEDTQYFGPGTRLTVL.

V gene TRBV6-5 combines with J gene TRBJ1-1; D remains ambiguous. In germline, CDR1 is MNHEY, CDR2 SVGAGI. The CDR3 loop spans 10 amino acids. V was shortened by 8 bases and J by 10 bases, with 11 bases between the two germline ends. CDR3 amino acids: CASGAERAFF. DNA for the CDR3: TGTGCCAGCGGCGCGGAACGAGCTTTCTTT.

This clone was counted a few times. The gene calls are TRBV27 and TRBJ2-3; 16 bases fit TRBD2. Looked up from germline, CDR1 is MNHEY and CDR2 is SMNVEV (reference sequence). The V gene end was trimmed by 1 base and the J gene end by 4 bases; junction bases not matched to a gene: 5. CDR3 length: 18 amino acids. The CDR3 region is CASSLFQGTSGRADTQYF. The DNA for the CDR3 is TGTGCCAGCAGTTTATTCCAAGGGACTAGCGGGAGGGCAGATACGCAGTATTTT.